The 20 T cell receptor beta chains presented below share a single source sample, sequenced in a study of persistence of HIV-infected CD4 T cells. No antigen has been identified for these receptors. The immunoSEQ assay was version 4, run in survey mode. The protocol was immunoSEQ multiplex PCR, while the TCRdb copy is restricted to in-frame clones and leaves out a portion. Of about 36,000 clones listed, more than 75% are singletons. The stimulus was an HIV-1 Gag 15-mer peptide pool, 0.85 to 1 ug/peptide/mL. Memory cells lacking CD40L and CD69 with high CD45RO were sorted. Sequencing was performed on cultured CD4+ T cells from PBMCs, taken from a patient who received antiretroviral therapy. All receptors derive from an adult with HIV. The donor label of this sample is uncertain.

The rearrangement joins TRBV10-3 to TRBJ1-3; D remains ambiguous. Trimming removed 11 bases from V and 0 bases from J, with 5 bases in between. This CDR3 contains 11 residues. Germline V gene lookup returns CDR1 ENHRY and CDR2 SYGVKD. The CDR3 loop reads CALSSGNTIYF. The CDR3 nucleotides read TGTGCCCTTAGCTCTGGAAACACCATATATTTT.

CDR3 nucleotides: TGTGCCATCAGTGAGCTGGACAGGGGAAACGCTCAGCCCCAGCATTTT. Translation gives CAISELDRGNAQPQHF. The chain has TRBV10-3 and TRBJ1-5; 9 nucleotides line up with TRBD1. The CDR3 extends over 16 amino acids. Germline values: CDR1 ENHRY, CDR2 SYGVKD. The ends lost 2 bases at V and 6 bases at J; junction bases unmatched: 8.

The CDR3 DNA reads as TGTGCCAGCACCGCGGGGTTGAGCTCCTATAATTCACCCCTCCACTTT. Translating gives CASTAGLSSYNSPLHF. This chain uses TRBV7-6 with TRBJ1-6; no firm D call. V lost 7 bases and J lost 0, with 13 bases in between. This CDR3 has 16 amino acids. From germline, CDR1 is SGHVS and CDR2 FNYEAQ.

CDR3 in DNA: TGTGCCAGCAGCGTAGTAGCGCGGGGGGGCGATGAGCAGTTCTTC. It is translated as CASSVVARGGDEQFF. The V gene is TRBV9, the J gene TRBJ2-1, with 9 bases identical to TRBD2. The germline CDR1 and CDR2 sequences are SGDLS and YYNGEE. J was trimmed by 8 bases and V by 0 bases; bases with no gene match: 6. This CDR3 region has 15 residues.

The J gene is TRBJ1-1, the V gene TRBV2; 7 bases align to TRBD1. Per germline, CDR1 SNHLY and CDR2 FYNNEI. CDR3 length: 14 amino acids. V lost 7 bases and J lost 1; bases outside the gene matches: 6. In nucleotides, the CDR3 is TGTGCCAGCATTCTGGACAGGACGAACACTGAAGCTTTCTTT. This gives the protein CASILDRTNTEAFF.

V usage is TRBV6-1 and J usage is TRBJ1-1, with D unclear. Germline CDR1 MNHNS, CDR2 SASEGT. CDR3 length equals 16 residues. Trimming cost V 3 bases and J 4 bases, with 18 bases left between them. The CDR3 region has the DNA TGTGCCAGCAGTGACCCATCGACCCGGGTCGGCACTGAAGCTTTCTTT. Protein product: CASSDPSTRVGTEAFF.

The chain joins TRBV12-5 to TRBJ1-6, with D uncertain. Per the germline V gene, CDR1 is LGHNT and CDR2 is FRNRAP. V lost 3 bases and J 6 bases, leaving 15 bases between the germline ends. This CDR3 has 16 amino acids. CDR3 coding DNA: TGTGCTAGTGGTTTACCTTCTGAGTATGCTAATTCACCCCTCCACTTT. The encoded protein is CASGLPSEYANSPLHF.

The DNA for the CDR3 is TGTGCCAGCAGCTCCGGACGACAGGGACTCTATGGCTACACCTTC. Its translation is CASSSGRQGLYGYTF. The chain joins TRBV7-9 to TRBJ1-2; TRBD1 matches at 7 bases. Germline assignment: CDR1 SEHNR and CDR2 FQNEAQ (reference sequence). With V trimmed by 4 bases and J by 4 bases, 9 bases remained unmatched. The CDR3 has 15 amino acids.

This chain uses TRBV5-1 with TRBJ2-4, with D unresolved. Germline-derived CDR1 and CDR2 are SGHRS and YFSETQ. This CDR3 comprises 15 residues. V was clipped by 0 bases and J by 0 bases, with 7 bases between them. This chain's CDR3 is CASSLEGLAKNIQYF. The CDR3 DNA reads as TGCGCCAGCAGCTTGGAGGGCCTAGCCAAAAACATTCAGTACTTC.

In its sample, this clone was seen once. The CDR3 here is CASRAGSSSYEQYV. CDR3 in DNA: TGTGCCAGCAGAGCCGGATCAAGCTCCTACGAGCAGTACGTC. The chain links TRBV6-5 to TRBJ2-7; D call uncertain. Trimming shortened V by 6 bases and J by 0 bases, and 12 bases separated the two germline ends. The CDR3 totals 14 residues. Looked up from germline, CDR1 is MNHEY and CDR2 is SVGAGI.

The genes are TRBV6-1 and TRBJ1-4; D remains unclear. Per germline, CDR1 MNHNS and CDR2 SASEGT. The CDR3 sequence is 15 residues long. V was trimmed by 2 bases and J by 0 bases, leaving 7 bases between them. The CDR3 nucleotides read TGTGCCAGCAGTGAACAAGTCACAACTAATGAAAAACTGTTTTTT. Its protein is CASSEQVTTNEKLFF.

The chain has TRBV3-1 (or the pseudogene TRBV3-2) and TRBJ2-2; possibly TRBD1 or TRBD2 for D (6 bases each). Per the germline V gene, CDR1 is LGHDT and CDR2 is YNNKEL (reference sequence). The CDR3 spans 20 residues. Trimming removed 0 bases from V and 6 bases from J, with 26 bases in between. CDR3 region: CASSQEGGGSYSHHSGELFF. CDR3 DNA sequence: TGTGCCAGCAGCCAAGAAGGGGGAGGTAGCTATTCCCATCATTCCGGGGAGCTGTTTTTT.

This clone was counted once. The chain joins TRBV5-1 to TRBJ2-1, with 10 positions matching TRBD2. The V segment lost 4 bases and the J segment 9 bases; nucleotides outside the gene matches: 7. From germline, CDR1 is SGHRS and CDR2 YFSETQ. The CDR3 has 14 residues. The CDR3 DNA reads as TGCGCCAGCAGCGGAGCGGGGGGGCCTGGTGAGCAGTTCTTC. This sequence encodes CASSGAGGPGEQFF.

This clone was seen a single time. The CDR3 DNA is TGTGCCAGCAGCTCTGGACTAGCGGGAACCAACACCGGGGAGCTGTTTTTT. It codes for CASSSGLAGTNTGELFF. The chain is built from TRBV5-4 and TRBJ2-2; 12 bases align to TRBD2. J gave up 2 bases and V 3 bases, and 5 bases lay outside the gene matches. CDR3 length equals 17 residues. The germline V gene encodes CDR1 SGHNT and CDR2 YYREEE (reference sequence).

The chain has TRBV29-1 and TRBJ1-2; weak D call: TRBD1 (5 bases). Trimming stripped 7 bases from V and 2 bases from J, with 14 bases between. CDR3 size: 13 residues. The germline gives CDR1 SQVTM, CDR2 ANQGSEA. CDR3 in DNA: TGCAGCGCGTGGAGGGACCTAAACTATGGCTACACCTTC. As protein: CSAWRDLNYGYTF.

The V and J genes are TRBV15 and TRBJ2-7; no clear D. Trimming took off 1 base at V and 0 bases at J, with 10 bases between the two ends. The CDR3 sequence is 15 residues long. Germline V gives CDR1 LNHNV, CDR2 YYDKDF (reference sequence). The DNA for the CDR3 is TGTGCCACCAGCAGAGGCCTGGACGGCTCCTACGAGCAGTACTTC. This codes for CATSRGLDGSYEQYF.

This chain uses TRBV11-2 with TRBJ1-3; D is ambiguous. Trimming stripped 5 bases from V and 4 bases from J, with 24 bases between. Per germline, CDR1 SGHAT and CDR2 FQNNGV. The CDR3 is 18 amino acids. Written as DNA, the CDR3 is TGTGCCAGCAGCCGAGTCGGGGTCGGGGTCCTTGCGGGAAACACCATATATTTT. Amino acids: CASSRVGVGVLAGNTIYF.

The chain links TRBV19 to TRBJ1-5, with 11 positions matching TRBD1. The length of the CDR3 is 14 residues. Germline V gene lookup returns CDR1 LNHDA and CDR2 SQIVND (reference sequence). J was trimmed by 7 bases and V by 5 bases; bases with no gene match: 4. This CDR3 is CASSSDRGPQPQHF. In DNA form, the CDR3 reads TGTGCCAGTAGTTCGGACAGGGGGCCACAGCCCCAGCATTTT.

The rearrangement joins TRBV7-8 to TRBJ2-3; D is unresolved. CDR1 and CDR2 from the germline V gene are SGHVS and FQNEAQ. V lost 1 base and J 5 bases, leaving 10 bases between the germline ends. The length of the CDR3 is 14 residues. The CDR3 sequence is CASSLGGSGDTQYF. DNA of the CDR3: TGTGCCAGCAGCTTAGGCGGTAGTGGAGATACGCAGTATTTT.

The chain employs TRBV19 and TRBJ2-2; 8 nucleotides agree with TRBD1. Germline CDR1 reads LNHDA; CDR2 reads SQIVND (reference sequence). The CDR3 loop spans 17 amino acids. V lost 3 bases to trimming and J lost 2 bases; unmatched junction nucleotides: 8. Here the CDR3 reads CASSIDRGIVNTGELFF. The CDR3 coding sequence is TGTGCCAGTAGTATTGACAGGGGAATCGTTAACACCGGGGAGCTGTTTTTT.